This T cell receptor beta chain appears in the sequencing data of a study of control samples from healthy donors and cancer patients. CDR3 length equals 19 residues. Trimming removed 7 bases from V and 0 bases from J; junction bases left unmatched: 18. Germline V CDR1 and CDR2: MRHNA, SNTAGT. Method: immunoSEQ multiplex PCR; TCRdb's copy keeps in-frame clones and lacks some. The sample carries 60,000 to 75,000 clones, approximately 85% recorded once. The chain links TRBV6-4 to TRBJ2-4; 7 bases are shared with TRBD2. The receptor's source is a man between 35 and 55 years old in good health. Sequenced input: blood. The DNA for the CDR3 is TGTGCCAGCACCGGTCGGGAGGAACTGGGGGGACTAGCCAAAAACATTCAGTACTTC. It is translated as CASTGREELGGLAKNIQYF.